Shown below are 27 T cell receptor beta chains from a single sample sequenced in a study of blood T cell repertoires in COVID-19. Sequencing used immunoSEQ multiplex PCR; TCRdb keeps in-frame clones, though not all of them. The data hold tens of thousands of clones, with about nine tenths observed a single time. The sequenced sample consisted of peripheral blood. Source of these receptors: a man aged 60 to 75 with acute or convalescent COVID-19.

The chain links TRBV28 to TRBJ2-7; D is perhaps TRBD2 (6 bases). V lost 4 bases and J lost 6, with 34 bases in between. From germline, CDR1 is MDHEN and CDR2 SYDVKM. The CDR3 is made up of 20 amino acids. CDR3 sequence reads: CASSSRDARTTSGPTREQYF. CDR3 nucleotides: TGTGCCAGCAGTTCGCGGGACGCACGAACGACATCCGGCCCTACTCGCGAGCAGTACTTC.

This clone is labeled medium-sized. The chain links TRBV19 to TRBJ1-5, with 8 bases matching TRBD1. In germline, CDR1 is LNHDA, CDR2 SQIVND (reference sequence). This CDR3 has 15 residues. V shed 6 bases, J shed 5 bases, and the junction held 9 bases outside the gene matches. The CDR3 here is CASRDRTGTDQPQHF. In DNA form, the CDR3 reads TGTGCCAGTAGGGACAGGACAGGGACGGATCAGCCCCAGCATTTT. Full variable domain (missing parts from reference TRBV19 and TRBJ1-5): DGGITQSPKYLFRKEGQNVTLSCEQNLNHDAMYWYRQDPGQGLRLIYYSQIVNDFQKGDIAEGYSVSREKKESFPLTVTSAQKNPTAFYLCASRDRTGTDQPQHFGDGTRLSIL.

This sequence joins TRBV28 and TRBJ2-7; 8 nucleotides agree with TRBD1. The CDR3 is made up of 14 amino acids. Germline loops: CDR1 MDHEN, CDR2 SYDVKM. V dropped 5 bases and J dropped 1; count of bases not matched to a gene: 4. The DNA for the CDR3 is TGTGCCAGCAGTGGCCGGGACAGGTCCTACGAGCAGTACTTC. This sequence encodes CASSGRDRSYEQYF.

The sample holds one count of this clone. The V gene is TRBV5-5, the J gene TRBJ1-4, with TRBD1 matching 7 bases. Trimming at V came to 6 bases and at J to 0 bases, leaving 5 bases not matched to a gene. Germline V gene lookup returns CDR1 SGHKS and CDR2 YYEKEE (reference sequence). The CDR3 totals 15 residues. The CDR3 loop is CASNPTGATNEKLFF. In DNA, the CDR3 is TGTGCCAGCAACCCCACAGGGGCAACTAATGAAAAACTGTTTTTT. Based on the CDR3 plus reference TRBV5-5 and TRBJ1-4, the full variable domain is DAGVTQSPTHLIKTRGQQVTLRCSPISGHKSVSWYQQVLGQGPQFIFQYYEKEERGRGNFPDRFSARQFPNYSSELNVNALLLGDSALYLCASNPTGATNEKLFFGSGTQLSVL.

The chain has TRBV9 and TRBJ2-2; 9 nucleotides align to TRBD1. Germline CDR1 and CDR2: SGDLS and YYNGEE. The CDR3 is made up of 14 amino acids. Trimming at V came to 4 bases and at J to 8 bases, leaving 6 bases not matched to a gene. CDR3 nucleotides: TGTGCCAGCAGCAACAGACAGGGGGAGGGGGAGCTGTTTTTT. Translating gives CASSNRQGEGELFF.

This chain connects TRBV6-6 to TRBJ2-7; 9 bases are shared with TRBD2. Germline trimming cut 9 bases from V and 3 bases from J; bases unmatched to any gene: 12. Germline-derived CDR1 and CDR2 are MNHNY and SVGAGI (reference sequence). The length of the CDR3 is 15 residues. CDR3 bases: TGTGCCAGTTGCCCACAGAAGCGGGAGGTCTACGAGCAGTACTTC. It encodes CASCPQKREVYEQYF.

CDR3 amino acids: CASSPRTSTAGELFF. In nucleotides, the CDR3 is TGCGCCAGCAGCCCCCGGACTAGCACAGCCGGGGAGCTGTTTTTT. The chain links TRBV4-3 to TRBJ2-2; 8 bases are a match to TRBD2. Germline trimming cut 4 bases from V and 6 bases from J; bases unmatched to any gene: 7. The CDR3 contains 15 residues. Germline values: CDR1 LGHNA, CDR2 YSLEER.

CDR3 DNA sequence: TGTGCCGGCACTGACGACAAGGGGGCGGGCGGCACTGAAGCTTTCTTT. It yields the protein CAGTDDKGAGGTEAFF. The J gene is TRBJ1-1, the V gene TRBV19, with TRBD1 matching 7 bases. The CDR3 contains 16 residues. Per the germline V gene, CDR1 is LNHDA and CDR2 is SQIVND (reference sequence). V trimming: 11 bases; J trimming: 4 bases; junction bases outside the gene matches: 19.

This sequence joins TRBV5-4 and TRBJ1-2, with a weak D call TRBD1 (5 bases). There are 16 residues in the CDR3. V was clipped by 1 base and J by 0 bases, with 13 bases between them. The germline gives CDR1 SGHNT, CDR2 YYREEE (reference sequence). The CDR3 protein is CASSLFSGESNYGYTF. For the CDR3, the DNA is TGTGCCAGCAGCTTGTTCTCGGGGGAGTCTAACTATGGCTACACCTTC.

This clone was seen once. The sample carries other DNA sequences with the same CDR3. This chain connects TRBV18 to TRBJ2-7, with D unresolved. The CDR3 totals 12 residues. Germline loops: CDR1 KGHSH, CDR2 LQKENI. V was cut by 3 bases and J by 3 bases, with 6 bases left in between. CDR3 nucleotide sequence: TGTGCCAGCTCACCGGAGAGCTACGAGCAGTACTTC. Its protein product is CASSPESYEQYF.

The V gene is TRBV6-6, the J gene TRBJ2-7; TRBD1 aligns across 8 bases. The J segment lost 0 bases and the V segment lost 0 bases, leaving 1 base of the junction unmatched. CDR1 and CDR2 (germline): MNHNY, SVGAGI (reference sequence). The CDR3 runs to 15 residues. The CDR3 sequence is CASSYSGQGSYEQYF. The CDR3 bases are TGTGCCAGCAGTTACTCTGGACAGGGCTCCTACGAGCAGTACTTC.

In this sample, this clone turned up once. V and J are TRBV7-2 and TRBJ1-5, with 9 positions matching TRBD1. This CDR3 comprises 16 residues. Trimming took 1 base from V and 15 from J; bases not matched to a gene: 16. CDR1 is SGHTA, CDR2 FQGNSA, per germline. The DNA for the CDR3 is TGTGCCAGCAGCTTAGTAAGGGGGGACAGGGAGCAGGTTCGGCATTTT. It specifies CASSLVRGDREQVRHF.

This sequence joins TRBV7-9 and TRBJ2-1; weak D call: TRBD2 (6 bases). The length of the CDR3 is 17 residues. V shed 7 bases and J shed 0 bases, with 19 bases lying between them. The germline gives CDR1 SEHNR, CDR2 FQNEAQ (reference sequence). The CDR3, as DNA: TGTGCCAGCACCAAATTTCTAGCGCGAAGCTCCTACAATGAGCAGTTCTTC. Translated: CASTKFLARSSYNEQFF.

The V gene is TRBV6-1, the J gene TRBJ2-1; the match to TRBD2 covers 9 bases. The trim removed 2 bases at V and 3 bases at J, leaving 5 bases unmatched. From germline, CDR1 is MNHNS and CDR2 SASEGT. This CDR3 has 16 amino acids. The DNA for the CDR3 is TGTGCCAGCAGTGAATCCCTAGCGGGACACTACAATGAGCAGTTCTTC. Protein: CASSESLAGHYNEQFF.

V is TRBV19 and J is TRBJ2-1; weak D call: TRBD2 (6 bases). V shed 6 bases and J shed 0 bases, with 12 bases lying between them. CDR3 length equals 15 residues. Looked up from germline, CDR1 is LNHDA and CDR2 is SQIVND (reference sequence). The CDR3, as DNA: TGTGCCAGTAGGGAGGGGCTATACTCCTACAATGAGCAGTTCTTC. This encodes CASREGLYSYNEQFF.

This rearrangement joins TRBV11-3 to TRBJ1-2, with D possibly TRBD1 on 6 matching bases. The germline CDR1 and CDR2 sequences are SGHNT and YENEEA. The V and J ends lost 1 base and 8 bases respectively, with 20 bases between them. The CDR3 has 16 amino acids. This chain's CDR3 is CASSLALSGAPLGYTF. CDR3 bases: TGTGCCAGCAGCTTAGCCCTGTCAGGGGCCCCTTTGGGCTACACCTTC. Together with reference TRBV11-3 and TRBJ1-2, the CDR3 gives the full variable domain: EAGVVQSPRYKIIEKKQPVAFWCNPISGHNTLYWYLQNLGQGPELLIRYENEEAVDDSQLPKDRFSAERLKGVDSTLKIQPAELGDSAVYLCASSLALSGAPLGYTFGSGTRLTVV.

In this sample, this clone turned up a few times. The chain couples TRBV7-9 to TRBJ1-3; TRBD1 agrees at 8 bases. V lost 3 bases, J lost 4 bases, and 5 bases stayed unmatched. From germline, CDR1 is SEHNR and CDR2 FQNEAQ (reference sequence). The CDR3 consists of 15 residues. DNA for the CDR3: TGTGCCAGCAGCTTCGGACAGGGCTCAGGAAACACCATATATTTT. Translated, it gives CASSFGQGSGNTIYF. The whole variable domain, filled in from reference TRBV7-9 and TRBJ1-3, reads DTGVSQNPRHKITKRGQNVTFRCDPISEHNRLYWYRQTLGQGPEFLTYFQNEAQLEKSRLLSDRFSAERPKGSFSTLEIQRTEQGDSAMYLCASSFGQGSGNTIYFGEGSWLTVV.

Here the CDR3 DNA reads TGTGCCAGCAGCTCCATCTACGAGCAGTACTTC. The encoded protein is CASSSIYEQYF. The rearrangement uses TRBV11-2 and TRBJ2-7; D ambiguous. The CDR3 totals 11 residues. With 4 bases removed from V and 3 bases from J, the gap between germline ends came to 4 bases. Germline V gives CDR1 SGHAT, CDR2 FQNNGV.

This rearrangement joins TRBV5-1 to TRBJ2-3; TRBD2 aligns across 8 bases. The CDR3 loop spans 15 amino acids. The germline V gene has CDR1 SGHRS and CDR2 YFSETQ. The V segment lost 4 bases and the J segment 5 bases; nucleotides outside the gene matches: 9. The CDR3: CASSPGVAGIDTQYF. The DNA of the CDR3 is TGCGCCAGCAGCCCGGGGGTAGCGGGAATAGATACGCAGTATTTT.

The chain combines TRBV16 with TRBJ2-2, with D possibly matching TRBD1 (5 bases). In germline, CDR1 is KGHSY, CDR2 FQNENV. V was cut by 2 bases and J by 2 bases, with 6 bases left in between. This CDR3 is built from 14 residues. The CDR3 region has the DNA TGTGCCAGCAGCCAACAGGGAAACACCGGGGAGCTGTTTTTT. It yields the protein CASSQQGNTGELFF.

This rearrangement joins TRBV30 to TRBJ2-1, with 10 bases aligning to TRBD2. The CDR3 extends over 15 amino acids. Losses at the gene ends were 8 bases for V and 0 bases for J; bases not matched to a gene: 7. Germline CDR1 is GTSNPN and CDR2 is SVGIG (reference sequence). In nucleotides, the CDR3 is TGTGCCATTAGCGGGAGGCCCAGCTCCTACAATGAGCAGTTCTTC. Protein: CAISGRPSSYNEQFF.

The chain has TRBV7-2 and TRBJ2-1, with TRBD2 identical over 14 bases. Germline V gene data show CDR1 as SGHTA and CDR2 as FQGNSA. J lost 5 bases, V lost 5 bases, and 2 bases had no gene match. The CDR3 length is 15 residues. The CDR3 region is CASSPTSGRDNEQFF. The DNA of the CDR3 is TGTGCCAGCAGCCCGACTAGCGGGAGGGACAATGAGCAGTTCTTC.

The chain employs TRBV7-2 and TRBJ2-3; possibly TRBD2 for D (5 bases). In germline, CDR1 is SGHTA, CDR2 FQGNSA. V dropped 5 bases and J dropped 2 bases, with 11 bases sitting between them. This CDR3 spans 14 amino acids. The CDR3 nucleotides are TGTGCCAGCAGCCACCGACGGGACACAGATACGCAGTATTTT. Its protein product is CASSHRRDTDTQYF.

The genes are TRBV11-2 and TRBJ2-7, with TRBD1 matching 8 bases. V lost 1 base, J lost 4 bases, and 15 bases stayed unmatched. From germline, CDR1 is SGHAT and CDR2 FQNNGV. This CDR3 region has 18 residues. The CDR3 region has the DNA TGTGCCAGCAGCTTAGGGTGGGAGAGGTCAGGGGGCGAGTACGAGCAGTACTTC. It yields the protein CASSLGWERSGGEYEQYF.

The chain employs TRBV15 and TRBJ2-7; the match to TRBD2 covers 7 bases. V dropped 0 bases and J dropped 1; count of bases not matched to a gene: 9. The CDR3 sequence is 17 residues long. The V gene's germline CDR1 is LNHNV and CDR2 YYDKDF (reference sequence). CDR3 in amino acids: CATSRDAASGYSYEQYF. The CDR3 nucleotides are TGTGCCACCAGCAGAGATGCGGCTAGCGGATATTCCTACGAGCAGTACTTC.

The chain uses TRBV6-4 and TRBJ2-3; D ambiguous. CDR3 length: 14 amino acids. The germline V gene encodes CDR1 MRHNA and CDR2 SNTAGT. V was shortened by 5 bases and J by 0 bases, with 9 bases between the two germline ends. CDR3 in DNA: TGTGCCAGCAGTTTCAGTTTAAGCACAGATACGCAGTATTTT. It is translated as CASSFSLSTDTQYF.

CDR3 loop: CASSQNRESGYTF. The DNA for the CDR3 is TGTGCCAGCAGCCAGAACCGGGAGTCTGGCTACACCTTC. This rearrangement joins TRBV14 to TRBJ1-2, with D uncertain. This CDR3 has 13 amino acids. The V and J ends lost 3 bases and 7 bases respectively, with 12 bases between them. In germline, CDR1 is SGHDN, CDR2 FVKESK.